This T cell receptor beta chain was captured in a study of vaccination and CD4 T cells after COVID-19. Study details: Convalescent participants consisted of six males and four females, two being Hispanic. Control cultures used a CEFX viral epitope pool, an HIV-1 Nef peptide pool, or no peptide.

Only a few counts were recorded for this clonotype. Its antigen is not known. Sequencing of the DNA from cultured CD4+ T cells was carried out with the Oncomine TCR Beta short-read assay. TCRdb reprocessed the PCR reads with MiXCR, giving one entry per CDR3 protein. The repertoire includes around 19,000 distinct CDR3 sequences, roughly 36% of them detected once, and less than 3% sits in the top ten. Germline V lookup: CDR1 DFQATT, CDR2 SNEGSKA (reference sequence). Trimming cost V 3 bases and J 7 bases; bases outside gene matches: 21. The CDR3 runs to 17 residues. As to time point: late sampling 161 to 241 days after vaccination in a few convalescent patients. Treatment: approximately 9-day PBMC culture with coronavirus spike peptide pools or control peptides (ViraFEST assay). T cells were expanded with peptide pools, and expanded clonotypes were identified by TCR sequencing.

Sample: CD4+ T cells from blood, cultured in vitro, taken about 7 months after SARS-CoV-2 vaccination. V gene TRBV20-1 combines with J gene TRBJ2-7, with 7 bases fitting TRBD2. This TCR came from a human donor who had recovered from COVID-19. As DNA, the CDR3 is TGCAGTGCTAGGGATAAAGGGGTCAGGGCCACCGGGGGGGAGCAGTACTTC. This sequence encodes CSARDKGVRATGGEQYF.